This T cell receptor beta chain stems from a study of CD8 T cells in ankylosing spondylitis (dated by TCRdb to between 2016 and 2019). Regarding the research as a whole: To find TCR variants linked to disease, the study profiled T cell receptor beta repertoires in ankylosing spondylitis patients and healthy donors. The whole study cohort included 85 to 120 healthy donors and about two dozen ankylosing spondylitis patients. Peripheral blood was sampled, and synovial fluid was also collected from ankylosing spondylitis patients.

Sequencing used an Illumina HiSeq 2500. TCR beta libraries were prepared by quantitative 5'-RACE with molecular barcodes. Per the source publication's procedure: To identify disease-linked TCR variants, a new computational method was used, one built on a probabilistic model of VDJ rearrangement. In TCRdb, the public reads were trimmed at Q25 with fastp and aligned with MiXCR, with productive beta chains retained. Each entry merges the rows of one CDR3 protein and shows their most common DNA and genes. Clone size and V and J calls follow TCRdb, not the original study. Within this sample are 350,000 or so distinct CDR3 sequences, with less than 9.5% of them counted one time only. Of the sample, roughly 15% falls within the top ten clones. On the study overall, not on this receptor specifically: Some TCR beta motif variants had previously been reported in synovial fluid and blood of reactive arthritis patients, which suggested common disease-initiation mechanisms. Blood from ankylosing spondylitis patients appeared to be characterized by a TCR beta motif composed of under ten highly homologous amino acid variants. The disease-linked clones were reported to be significantly enriched in matched synovial fluid samples from ankylosing spondylitis patients. In peripheral blood, the disease-linked clones were found at relatively low frequencies and had a CD8+ phenotype.

Counted from cysteine to phenylalanine, this CDR3 has 15 amino acids. Kept here is only the CDR3 DNA, which spans 45 bases and is read in frame from base 1. CDR1 and CDR2 are drawn from the germline V gene: SGHTA, FQGNSA. V is clipped by 2 bases and J by 3 bases, and the sequence between their germline boundaries is 11 bases long. This clonotype was found many times. Its antigen is not yet known. Per-base quality was not reported, and no clone a single base away is much larger than it. Rearrangement joined TRBV7-2 to TRBJ2-1, with the D call tentatively TRBD1 or TRBD2, each fitting 6 bases. Sequenced material: blood, either unsorted or a sorted T cell fraction (not recorded which). This TCR was recovered from a male donor with ankylosing spondylitis. The base sequence is TGTGCCAGCAGCTTATCACAGGGACTCTACAATGAGCAGTTCTTC. Its translation is CASSLSQGLYNEQFF.